This entry concerns a single T cell receptor beta chain. In this sample, this clonotype turned up many times. The antigen this receptor binds is unknown. Nothing much larger sits one base from this clone, and base qualities are not available. The TCR beta CDR3 regions were amplified from RNA transcripts. A first-round RT-PCR of the TCR CDR3 used the HTBI primer set with the Qiagen OneStep RT-PCR kit. Libraries were constructed in a second round of multiplex PCR, after which size selection and purification were carried out. Sequencing of the libraries was done on an Illumina HiSeq2000 using paired-end 100 bp reads. In the paper's pipeline: SOAPnuke was used to process the raw data, with reads discarded if the reads contained adapters or uncalled bases, had a mean Phred below 15, or lacked an exact constant-primer or identifier match. High-quality paired reads were merged with COPE v1.2.5, and unique nucleotide sequences were defined as clonotypes. MiTCR v1.1 was used to align the clonotypes against IMGT TRBV, TRBD and TRBJ reference segments. Only V-J combinations with frequency above 0.0001, covering about 99% of repertoires, were analysed. The TCS score was defined as the ratio of F50 (clonal expansion) to E x V (chaos), calculated using BLOSUM62-based TCRdist between CDR3 peptides within each V-J. Welch's t-statistics and random forest reduced 500 to 650 V-J features to 10 to 15, which were used in a naive Bayes classifier (R e1071). The raw public reads went through TCRdb reprocessing: fastp at Q25, MiXCR clone calling, in-frame beta chains kept. Rows are unified per CDR3 protein, each entry keeping the most common DNA and genes. It is TCRdb's table, rather than the study itself, that gives the V and J calls and clone size. The sample profile shows 340,000 or so distinct CDR3 sequences; roughly 17% of them were found once. Around a third of the sample goes to the ten largest clones.

Measured from the cysteine to the phenylalanine, the CDR3 is 15 residues long. Of all the DNA, just the CDR3 is kept, 45 bases in frame from base 1. Relative to germline, V is 3 bases shorter and J is 4 bases shorter, with 15 bases between their ends. CDR1 and CDR2, per the germline V gene (reference sequence), are LNHNV and YYDKDF. Graves' hyperthyroidism was defined as stable when no progression to ophthalmopathy occurred over 18 months of follow-up. Hyperthyroidism patients were aged 18 to 65 years and newly diagnosed, with disease duration of less than 2 months. Exclusion was applied to patients with uncontrolled infections, other autoimmune diseases, pregnancy or lactation. Diagnoses relied on clinical symptoms, serum thyroxine and TRAb, thyroid ultrasound and orbital computed tomography. PBMCs were separated from 10 ml of fresh peripheral blood using Ficoll-Paque density gradient centrifugation. Trizol reagent was used to extract total RNA, and RNA quality was then checked on an Agilent 2100 Bioanalyzer.

The sample belongs to a study of T cells in Graves' hyperthyroidism and ophthalmopathy (dated 2019 in TCRdb). Background for the entire study: Peripheral blood samples were taken at initial diagnosis, before any treatment was given. To identify distinguishing TCR V-J signatures, a discovery cohort of 90 to 100 patients was used, comprising 43 with Graves' ophthalmopathy and some 60 with stable Graves' hyperthyroidism. Prospective prediction of ophthalmopathy was tested in an independent validation cohort consisting of 18 hyperthyroidism patients and around 16 patients who later progressed to ophthalmopathy. The 75 to 100 discovery patients were randomly divided into training and test sets at a 7:3 ratio. In addition, the study compared T-cell repertoires in thyroid tissue and in blood from about 6 Graves' hyperthyroidism patients. Following sampling, methimazole starting at 30 mg daily was given to hyperthyroidism patients, and high-dose intravenous methylprednisolone was given to ophthalmopathy patients. According to the paper, TCR Vbeta CDR3 sequencing was carried out on about 140 peripheral blood samples, which came from 40 to 45 ophthalmopathy, fewer than 80 hyperthyroidism and around 17 progressor patients.

Overall study results and their limits: Most expanded thyroid clonotypes (frequency above 0.001) were also detected in blood, suggesting blood repertoires may reflect thyroid immune responses. Sample size was not statistically predetermined, and blinding of investigators to group allocation was not performed. In validation, the model predicted progression to ophthalmopathy a median of 6.5 months before onset, with about 67% sensitivity and about 72% specificity. Ophthalmopathy was separated from stable hyperthyroidism by a 13 V-J signature model, with about 88% sensitivity and approximately 81% specificity obtained in cross-validation and 80%/75% obtained in testing.

The sequence was obtained from a man aged 25-45 years with Graves' hyperthyroidism. Sequencing was carried out using blood. The chain was built from TRBV15 and TRBJ1-2; no D segment can be confidently identified. This receptor has the CDR3 CATSSERATSYGYTF. The nucleotide sequence is TGTGCCACCAGCAGTGAAAGGGCCACCTCCTATGGCTACACCTTC.